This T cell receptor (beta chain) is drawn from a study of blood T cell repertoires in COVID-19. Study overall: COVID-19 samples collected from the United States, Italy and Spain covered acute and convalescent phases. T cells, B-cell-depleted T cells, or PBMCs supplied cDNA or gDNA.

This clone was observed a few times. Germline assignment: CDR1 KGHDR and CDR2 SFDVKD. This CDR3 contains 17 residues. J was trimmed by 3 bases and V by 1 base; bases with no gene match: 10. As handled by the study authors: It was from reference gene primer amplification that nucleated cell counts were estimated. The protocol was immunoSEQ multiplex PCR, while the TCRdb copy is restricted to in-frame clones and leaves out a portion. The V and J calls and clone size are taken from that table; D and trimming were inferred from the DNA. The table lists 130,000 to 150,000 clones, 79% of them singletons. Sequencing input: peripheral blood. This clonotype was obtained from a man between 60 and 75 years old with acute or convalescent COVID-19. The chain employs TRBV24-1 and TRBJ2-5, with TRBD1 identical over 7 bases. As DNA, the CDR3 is TGTGCCACCAGTGATTTTGGGCAGGCAGGGGGTAAAGAGACCCAGTACTTC. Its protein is CATSDFGQAGGKETQYF.